These T cell receptor beta chains were read from a single sample in a study of shared clonotypes between healthy human individuals. The assay was immunoSEQ multiplex PCR, and TCRdb's table has in-frame clones only and misses some. The data show nearly 1 million clones, approximately 76% seen once. What was sequenced was memory CD4+ T cells sorted from blood. Receptor source: a man younger than 35 in good health. Each CDR3 is given with its conserved first and last residue. Fields, in order: V gene, D gene, clone size, J gene, CDR3 DNA, CDR3 protein. A D gene is named only where the DNA matches it firmly. Clone size appears in some rows only: once, few, many, or a class for an expanded clone.

v_call: TRBV5-1; d_call: .; clone_size: few; j_call: TRBJ2-7; cdr3_nt: TGCGCCAGCCGTCAGGGGGGGAGCTCCTACGAGCAGTACTTC; cdr3_aa: CASRQGGSSYEQYF
v_call: TRBV6-5; d_call: .; clone_size: many; j_call: TRBJ2-2; cdr3_nt: TGTGCCAGCAGTCCCCCTGGGGATGCCGGGGAGCTGTTTTTT; cdr3_aa: CASSPPGDAGELFF
v_call: TRBV10-3; d_call: .; clone_size: .; j_call: TRBJ2-1; cdr3_nt: TGTGCCATCAGTGGGCTAGCGACCTCCTACAATGAGCAGTTCTTC; cdr3_aa: CAISGLATSYNEQFF
v_call: TRBV15; d_call: TRBD1; clone_size: .; j_call: TRBJ2-2; cdr3_nt: TGTGCCACCCTCCGGGACAGTAACACCGGGGAGCTGTTTTTT; cdr3_aa: CATLRDSNTGELFF
v_call: TRBV7-8; d_call: .; clone_size: .; j_call: TRBJ1-2; cdr3_nt: TGTGCCAGCAGCTTAGCTTTGAGTGGCTACACCTTC; cdr3_aa: CASSLALSGYTF
v_call: TRBV6-1; d_call: .; clone_size: .; j_call: TRBJ1-2; cdr3_nt: TGTGCCAGCAGATCCCCTCGCGGCAACTCCTATGGCTACACCTTC; cdr3_aa: CASRSPRGNSYGYTF
v_call: TRBV6-5; d_call: .; clone_size: .; j_call: TRBJ1-5; cdr3_nt: TGTGCCAGCAGTTACCGACCCATGGCAGGGGAACAGCCCCAGCATTTT; cdr3_aa: CASSYRPMAGEQPQHF
v_call: TRBV15; d_call: TRBD2; clone_size: .; j_call: TRBJ2-1; cdr3_nt: TGTGCCACCAGCAGATTTGGAGCGGGAGTTCGCTACAATGAGCAGTTCTTC; cdr3_aa: CATSRFGAGVRYNEQFF
v_call: TRBV7-6; d_call: .; clone_size: .; j_call: TRBJ1-5; cdr3_nt: TGTGCCAGCAGCTTTTACGGGGGGAGCAATCAGCCCCAGCATTTT; cdr3_aa: CASSFYGGSNQPQHF
v_call: TRBV10-3; d_call: .; clone_size: .; j_call: TRBJ1-6; cdr3_nt: TGTGCCATCAGGGACAGTGATAATTCACCCCTCCACTTT; cdr3_aa: CAIRDSDNSPLHF
v_call: TRBV19; d_call: .; clone_size: many; j_call: TRBJ2-7; cdr3_nt: TGTGCCAGTAGTCCCCGGTTAGCTGTAGACCCCTACGAGCAGTACTTC; cdr3_aa: CASSPRLAVDPYEQYF
v_call: TRBV29-1; d_call: .; clone_size: .; j_call: TRBJ2-7; cdr3_nt: TGCAGCGCCTCCCCAGCGGAGATACGAGAGCAGTACTTC; cdr3_aa: CSASPAEIREQYF
v_call: TRBV30; d_call: TRBD1; clone_size: few; j_call: TRBJ2-1; cdr3_nt: TGTGCCTGGAGTGCGGACAGGGGGCAAGGTGAGCAGTTCTTC; cdr3_aa: CAWSADRGQGEQFF
v_call: TRBV2; d_call: TRBD1; clone_size: .; j_call: TRBJ1-4; cdr3_nt: TGTGCCAGCAGTTCCCAGGGGGCCGGTAATGAAAAACTGTTTTTT; cdr3_aa: CASSSQGAGNEKLFF
v_call: TRBV10-3; d_call: .; clone_size: .; j_call: TRBJ2-2; cdr3_nt: TGTGCCATCAGTGAGTTTGGGGAGCTGTTTTTT; cdr3_aa: CAISEFGELFF
v_call: TRBV16; d_call: .; clone_size: .; j_call: TRBJ2-7; cdr3_nt: TGTGCCAGCAGCCAGTCCGGCTACGAGCAGTACTTC; cdr3_aa: CASSQSGYEQYF
v_call: TRBV9; d_call: .; clone_size: .; j_call: TRBJ1-5; cdr3_nt: TGTGCCAGCAGCGGGGTGGAGGGTCAGCCCCAGCATTTT; cdr3_aa: CASSGVEGQPQHF
v_call: TRBV5-4; d_call: .; clone_size: .; j_call: TRBJ2-7; cdr3_nt: TGTGCCAGCAGCTTGGCGGGGAGGTACGAGCAGTACTTC; cdr3_aa: CASSLAGRYEQYF
v_call: TRBV7-8; d_call: .; clone_size: few; j_call: TRBJ1-5; cdr3_nt: TGTGCCAGCAGCTTCTTCGAGGACCAGCCCCAGCATTTT; cdr3_aa: CASSFFEDQPQHF
v_call: TRBV7-3; d_call: .; clone_size: few; j_call: TRBJ1-1; cdr3_nt: TGTGCCAGCAGCTTAACTAGCGGGAACACTGAAGCTTTCTTT; cdr3_aa: CASSLTSGNTEAFF
v_call: TRBV9; d_call: .; clone_size: .; j_call: TRBJ2-1; cdr3_nt: TGTGCCAGCAGCGTAGAAGCGCCCGAGTCAGATGAGCAGTTCTTC; cdr3_aa: CASSVEAPESDEQFF
v_call: TRBV5-1; d_call: .; clone_size: .; j_call: TRBJ1-5; cdr3_nt: TGCGCCAGCAGCTTAGGGGGTGATCAGCCCCAGCATTTT; cdr3_aa: CASSLGGDQPQHF
v_call: TRBV27; d_call: .; clone_size: .; j_call: TRBJ1-5; cdr3_nt: TGTGCCAGCAGCCCCGGGCCGGACCATGGGCAGCCCCAGCATTTT; cdr3_aa: CASSPGPDHGQPQHF
v_call: TRBV5-4; d_call: .; clone_size: .; j_call: TRBJ1-3; cdr3_nt: TGTGCCAGCAGCTCCCGGGACCAATCCTCTGGAAACACCATATATTTT; cdr3_aa: CASSSRDQSSGNTIYF
v_call: TRBV18; d_call: .; clone_size: .; j_call: TRBJ2-1; cdr3_nt: TGTGCCAGCTCACCACTTTCAGAAAACAATGAGCAGTTCTTC; cdr3_aa: CASSPLSENNEQFF
v_call: TRBV7-7; d_call: .; clone_size: .; j_call: TRBJ1-1; cdr3_nt: TGTGCTAGCAGCCCTATAGGGGCGGGCATGAACACTGAAGCTTTCTTT; cdr3_aa: CASSPIGAGMNTEAFF
v_call: TRBV2; d_call: TRBD1; clone_size: .; j_call: TRBJ2-7; cdr3_nt: TGTGCCAGCAGTGGGACAGGAGGATACGAGCAGTACTTC; cdr3_aa: CASSGTGGYEQYF
v_call: TRBV30; d_call: TRBD1; clone_size: .; j_call: TRBJ1-2; cdr3_nt: TGTGCCTGGACGGACAGGGACTATGGCTACACCTTC; cdr3_aa: CAWTDRDYGYTF
v_call: TRBV25-1; d_call: TRBD1; clone_size: .; j_call: TRBJ2-3; cdr3_nt: TGTGCCAGCAGTGGGACAGGGGGCAAAAATACGCAGTATTTT; cdr3_aa: CASSGTGGKNTQYF
v_call: TRBV6-5; d_call: TRBD1; clone_size: few; j_call: TRBJ2-1; cdr3_nt: TGTGCCAGCAGCCCATTCGGGACAGCCAGGAATGAGCAGTTCTTC; cdr3_aa: CASSPFGTARNEQFF
v_call: TRBV29-1; d_call: .; clone_size: .; j_call: TRBJ1-3; cdr3_nt: TGCAGCGTTGAGGCAGCGCTTGGAAACACCATATATTTT; cdr3_aa: CSVEAALGNTIYF
v_call: TRBV28; d_call: .; clone_size: few; j_call: TRBJ1-5; cdr3_nt: TGTGCCAGCAGGAGTAGCAATCAGCCCCAGCATTTT; cdr3_aa: CASRSSNQPQHF
v_call: TRBV10-3; d_call: .; clone_size: .; j_call: TRBJ2-3; cdr3_nt: TGTGCCATCAGCGGGATAGGGGGAGCTAGCACAGATACGCAGTATTTT; cdr3_aa: CAISGIGGASTDTQYF
v_call: TRBV5-4; d_call: TRBD1; clone_size: .; j_call: TRBJ1-2; cdr3_nt: TGTGCCAGCAGCTTGAACCCGGGACAGGGGATCTCCACCTTC; cdr3_aa: CASSLNPGQGISTF
v_call: TRBV10-2; d_call: .; clone_size: .; j_call: TRBJ2-7; cdr3_nt: TGCGCCAGCAGTGAGGGACATCTTTACGAGCAGTACTTC; cdr3_aa: CASSEGHLYEQYF
v_call: TRBV6-5; d_call: .; clone_size: .; j_call: TRBJ1-1; cdr3_nt: TGTGCCAGCAGTTACGGGAGGGGAACTGAAGCTTTCTTT; cdr3_aa: CASSYGRGTEAFF
v_call: TRBV18; d_call: .; clone_size: once; j_call: TRBJ1-5; cdr3_nt: TGTGCCAGCTCACCACGGGGGACCATTAATCAGCCCCAGCATTTT; cdr3_aa: CASSPRGTINQPQHF
v_call: TRBV6-1; d_call: .; clone_size: .; j_call: TRBJ1-3; cdr3_nt: TGTGCCAGCAGTGATGGGGGGTACTCTGGAAACACCATATATTTT; cdr3_aa: CASSDGGYSGNTIYF
v_call: TRBV2; d_call: TRBD1; clone_size: .; j_call: TRBJ1-3; cdr3_nt: TGTGCCAGCTCGAAGGGACAGGCGCTCTCTGGAAACACCATATATTTT; cdr3_aa: CASSKGQALSGNTIYF
v_call: TRBV2; d_call: TRBD1; clone_size: few; j_call: TRBJ1-4; cdr3_nt: TGTGCCAGCAGGGACAGGGGGGAAAAACTGTTTTTT; cdr3_aa: CASRDRGEKLFF
v_call: TRBV5-1; d_call: .; clone_size: .; j_call: TRBJ2-5; cdr3_nt: TGCGCCAGCAGCTTGGGGCAGGGAGGTATGGAGACCCAGTACTTC; cdr3_aa: CASSLGQGGMETQYF
v_call: TRBV30; d_call: .; clone_size: few; j_call: TRBJ2-5; cdr3_nt: TGTGCCTGGAGTAGAGTCCAAGAGACCCAGTACTTC; cdr3_aa: CAWSRVQETQYF
v_call: TRBV11-3; d_call: .; clone_size: .; j_call: TRBJ2-3; cdr3_nt: TGTGCCAGCAGCTGGGGGGGCGCCACAGATACGCAGTATTTT; cdr3_aa: CASSWGGATDTQYF
v_call: TRBV6-6; d_call: .; clone_size: .; j_call: TRBJ2-2; cdr3_nt: TGTGCCAGCAGCCTCGGTGGGTTTACCGGGGAGCTGTTTTTT; cdr3_aa: CASSLGGFTGELFF
v_call: TRBV6-6; d_call: .; clone_size: many; j_call: TRBJ1-6; cdr3_nt: TGTGCCAGCAGACCGCAGGAGGGGCGAAATTCACCCCTCCACTTT; cdr3_aa: CASRPQEGRNSPLHF